What follows describes a single T cell receptor beta chain. Its antigen is not known. The data were obtained in a study of T-cell reconstitution after alpha-beta-depleted transplantation in children. Study-wide points: By one year post-transplant, T-cell counts and diversity largely arose from T cells that were newly produced. The origin of high day-60 TCRbeta diversity in some patients lay in surviving recipient T cells and thymic progenitors.

Construction of the TCRbeta library involved unique molecular identifiers. TCRdb redid the calling of the PCR reads with MiXCR, one entry per CDR3 protein. The repertoire includes 600,000 or so distinct CDR3 sequences, about 23% of them detected once, and less than 15% sits in the top ten. Germline CDR1 DFQATT, CDR2 SNEGSKA (reference sequence). V dropped 1 base and J dropped 5; count of bases not matched to a gene: 8. This CDR3 is built from 15 residues. This rearrangement joins TRBV20-1 to TRBJ1-5, with 7 bases identical to TRBD1. This clonotype was sampled from a boy under two years old who had a stem cell transplant for acute myeloid leukemia, so the T cells may come from the graft donor. Sample: PBMCs, mostly from graft donor cells, taken 360 days after TCRalphabeta/CD19-depleted stem cell transplant. CDR3 protein: CSARAPRGGHQPQHF. CDR3 DNA sequence: TGCAGTGCTAGAGCTCCCAGGGGGGGGCATCAGCCCCAGCATTTT.